These 28 T cell receptor beta chains were all obtained from the same sample, sequenced in a study of cytomegalovirus exposure and HLA in healthy donors. The PCR was carried out with 60 Vbeta primers and 13 Jbeta primers. Libraries were prepared by immunoSEQ multiplex PCR; TCRdb keeps only in-frame clonotypes and omits some of them. This sample carries about 140,000 clones, more than 75% of them seen once, and the ten largest clones take 2% to 2.5%. The sample consisted of PBMCs. The receptors originated from a man under 40 in good health and CMV-seronegative.

V usage is TRBV28 and J usage is TRBJ2-3, with D possibly TRBD2 on 6 matching bases. Per germline, CDR1 MDHEN and CDR2 SYDVKM. Trimming cost V 2 bases and J 4 bases, with 7 bases left between them. This CDR3 is built from 13 residues. The CDR3 DNA follows: TGTGCCAGCAGTTTACGACTAGCAGATACGCAGTATTTT. It translates to CASSLRLADTQYF.

The chain carries TRBV7-8 and TRBJ2-3; TRBD2 matches at 8 bases. Germline-derived CDR1 and CDR2 are SGHVS and FQNEAQ. The V gene end was trimmed by 6 bases and the J gene end by 0 bases; junction bases not matched to a gene: 11. The CDR3 totals 17 residues. The CDR3 region is CASSHLPLAGSTDTQYF. The DNA for the CDR3 is TGTGCCAGCAGTCACCTACCCCTAGCGGGTAGCACAGATACGCAGTATTTT.

This clone was seen a handful of times. This sequence joins TRBV6-1 and TRBJ2-6; D is unclear. The CDR3 sequence is 14 residues long. Trimming cost V 7 bases and J 0 bases, with 7 bases left between them. CDR1 is MNHNS, CDR2 SASEGT, per germline. CDR3 in amino acids: CASTLSSGANVLTF. CDR3 bases: TGTGCCAGCACCCTGAGCTCTGGGGCCAACGTCCTGACTTTC.

To note about this clone: The identical CDR3 is also encoded by other nucleotide sequences in the sample. The rearrangement uses TRBV7-9 and TRBJ1-2; a possible D gene is TRBD1 (5 bases). Trimming took off 6 bases at V and 5 bases at J, with 10 bases between the two ends. The CDR3 spans 12 residues. Germline CDR1 reads SEHNR; CDR2 reads FQNEAQ (reference sequence). The DNA for the CDR3 is TGTGCCAGCAGTCTCGACAGTTATGGCTACACCTTC. Protein sequence: CASSLDSYGYTF.

The chain joins TRBV18 to TRBJ2-7; D is perhaps TRBD2 (6 bases). This CDR3 region has 14 residues. Trimming removed 0 bases from V and 6 bases from J, with 12 bases in between. Germline assignment: CDR1 KGHSH and CDR2 LQKENI. The CDR3 region is CASSPPATRVEQYF. The CDR3 nucleotides are TGTGCCAGCTCACCACCCGCGACTAGGGTCGAGCAGTACTTC.

The chain carries TRBV11-2 and TRBJ1-5; no firm D call. Germline V CDR1 and CDR2: SGHAT, FQNNGV. This CDR3 is built from 11 residues. Trimming stripped 5 bases from V and 9 bases from J, with 8 bases between. CDR3 amino acids: CASSREMPQHF. The CDR3 nucleotides are TGTGCCAGCAGCCGAGAAATGCCCCAGCATTTT.

The chain is built from TRBV5-5 and TRBJ1-3; no definite D call. Germline V gene sequence: CDR1 SGHKS, CDR2 YYEKEE (reference sequence). The CDR3 contains 13 residues. V dropped 0 bases and J dropped 10 bases, with 11 bases sitting between them. The DNA of the CDR3 is TGTGCCAGCAGCTTGGACGGGAAAGGGACCATATATTTT. This sequence encodes CASSLDGKGTIYF.

This clone was recorded once. This chain uses TRBV20-1 with TRBJ1-1; D is unresolved. From germline, CDR1 is DFQATT and CDR2 SNEGSKA (reference sequence). The CDR3 runs to 11 residues. Trimming took 7 bases from V and 1 from J, leaving 7 bases between them. CDR3: CSVRRNTEAFF. In DNA, the CDR3 is TGCAGTGTTAGGAGGAACACTGAAGCTTTCTTT.

Here the CDR3 DNA reads TGTGCCAGCAGCTCAGACAGGGGGGCGTCCTACGAGCAGTACTTC. Protein product: CASSSDRGASYEQYF. This chain connects TRBV7-9 to TRBJ2-5, with 9 positions matching TRBD1. The last part of the DNA fits TRBJ2-7 better; the J call may be wrong. The CDR3 covers 15 residues. Germline V gene data show CDR1 as SEHNR and CDR2 as FQNEAQ (reference sequence).

J is TRBJ2-6 and V is TRBV5-4; D unresolved. Germline V gene lookup returns CDR1 SGHNT and CDR2 YYREEE (reference sequence). Trimming left V 0 bases short and J 4 bases short, with 8 bases between. This CDR3 region has 15 residues. The CDR3 bases are TGTGCCAGCAGCTTGGTCTCTCCGGGGGCCAACGTCCTGACTTTC. Residues: CASSLVSPGANVLTF.

This clone was seen more than once but under ten times. The J gene is TRBJ1-2, the V gene TRBV5-6; D is perhaps TRBD1 (5 bases). The CDR3 extends over 14 amino acids. The ends were cut back, 0 bases at V and 5 bases at J, with 11 bases in the middle. Germline CDR1 reads SGHDT; CDR2 reads YYEEEE. The CDR3 DNA reads TGTGCCAGCAGCTTGGTATCGGGGGAGTATGGCTACACCTTC. As protein: CASSLVSGEYGYTF.

The chain links TRBV6-1 to TRBJ1-4, with unresolved D. Trimming cost V 7 bases and J 7 bases, with 13 bases left between them. The CDR3 is 13 amino acids. The V gene's germline CDR1 is MNHNS and CDR2 SASEGT. In DNA, the CDR3 is TGTGCCAGCACCTCCGATTGGAGTGAAAAACTGTTTTTT. Its protein is CASTSDWSEKLFF.

This clone was seen more than once but under ten times. This chain joins TRBV19 and TRBJ1-1; 7 bases match TRBD1. Trimming took 6 bases from V and 0 from J; bases not matched to a gene: 7. The CDR3 has 15 amino acids. Germline CDR1 LNHDA, CDR2 SQIVND (reference sequence). CDR3 protein: CASSPRQGLNTEAFF. CDR3 sequence (DNA): TGTGCCAGTAGCCCCAGACAGGGCTTGAACACTGAAGCTTTCTTT.

This rearrangement joins TRBV15 to TRBJ2-4, with D possibly being TRBD2 (6 bases). V was cut by 0 bases and J by 6 bases, with 9 bases left in between. The V gene's germline CDR1 is LNHNV and CDR2 YYDKDF (reference sequence). The CDR3 length is 14 residues. The CDR3 DNA is TGTGCCACCAGCAGAGATCAGCGGGCAAACATTCAGTACTTC. Amino acid sequence: CATSRDQRANIQYF.

The chain joins TRBV13 to TRBJ2-2; D remains unclear. V lost 0 bases to trimming and J lost 8 bases, with 10 bases between them. Germline assignment: CDR1 PRHDT and CDR2 FYEKMQ (reference sequence). The CDR3 is 14 amino acids. The CDR3 coding sequence is TGTGCCAGCAGCTTAGGACAGTTAGAGGGGGAGCTGTTTTTT. Protein: CASSLGQLEGELFF.

This clone was recorded only once. One junction end disagrees with the germline gene, perhaps due to a read error. The chain has TRBV9 and TRBJ2-2, with D perhaps TRBD2 (6 bases). The CDR3 is made up of 17 amino acids. Germline-derived CDR1 and CDR2 are SGDLS and YYNGEE. The CDR3 DNA follows: TGTGCCAGCAGCGTAGCCGGGGAAGGGCTCTACACCGGGGGGCTGTTTTTT. This encodes CASSVAGEGLYTGGLFF.

The chain has TRBV5-1 and TRBJ2-7, with a weak D call TRBD2 (6 bases). Trimming took off 3 bases at V and 2 bases at J, with 15 bases between the two ends. This CDR3 spans 15 amino acids. Germline CDR1 reads SGHRS; CDR2 reads YFSETQ. Here the CDR3 reads CASSSETRRAYEQYF. The CDR3 DNA is TGCGCCAGCAGCTCCGAGACTAGACGGGCCTACGAGCAGTACTTC. Complete variable domain (other parts from reference TRBV5-1 and TRBJ2-7): KAGVTQTPRYLIKTRGQQVTLSCSPISGHRSVSWYQQTPGQGLQFLFEYFSETQRNKGNFPGRFSGRQFSNSRSEMNVSTLELGDSALYLCASSSETRRAYEQYFGPGTRLTVT.

This chain connects TRBV27 to TRBJ1-1; tentatively, D is TRBD1 (6 bases). Germline lookup yields CDR1 MNHEY and CDR2 SMNVEV (reference sequence). Trimming stripped 10 bases from V and 3 bases from J, with 12 bases between. The CDR3 has 12 residues. For the CDR3, the DNA is TGTGCCACTTATAGGACAGACACTGAAGCTTTCTTT. Translation: CATYRTDTEAFF.

The V and J genes are TRBV6-1 and TRBJ2-1; D may be TRBD1 (5 bases). Germline V gene data show CDR1 as MNHNS and CDR2 as SASEGT. The CDR3 has 14 amino acids. The germline V and J ends were trimmed by 5 bases and 5 bases, with 13 bases remaining between them. In DNA, the CDR3 is TGTGCCAGCAGTCCCGGACAACGGAACAATGAGCAGTTCTTC. It codes for CASSPGQRNNEQFF.

This chain connects TRBV28 to TRBJ2-1, with D maybe TRBD2 (6 bases). V was cut by 7 bases and J by 0 bases, with 13 bases left in between. This CDR3 contains 15 residues. Germline V CDR1 and CDR2: MDHEN, SYDVKM. The CDR3 reads CASIRSGPSYNEQFF. The CDR3 coding sequence is TGTGCCAGCATTCGTAGCGGACCCTCCTACAATGAGCAGTTCTTC.

The chain recombines TRBV6-6 with TRBJ1-1, with D possibly TRBD1 on 5 matching bases. The CDR3 covers 15 residues. The V gene's germline CDR1 is MNHNY and CDR2 SVGAGI (reference sequence). Trimming stripped 0 bases from V and 5 bases from J, with 13 bases between. The CDR3 nucleotides read TGTGCCAGCAGTTACTCGACCGATCAGGGAACTGAAGCTTTCTTT. Amino acids: CASSYSTDQGTEAFF.

The chain combines TRBV16 with TRBJ2-1; the match to TRBD2 covers 13 bases. Trimming removed 1 base from V and 0 bases from J; junction bases left unmatched: 9. Per the germline V gene, CDR1 is KGHSY and CDR2 is FQNENV. The CDR3 extends over 20 amino acids. The CDR3 sequence: CASSQLRLAGGPSSYNEQFF. The CDR3 nucleotides are TGTGCCAGCAGCCAATTAAGACTAGCGGGAGGACCGAGCTCCTACAATGAGCAGTTCTTC.

The rearrangement joins TRBV28 to TRBJ1-3, with D unclear. The CDR3 totals 11 residues. Trimming stripped 3 bases from V and 7 bases from J, with 4 bases between. The V gene's germline CDR1 is MDHEN and CDR2 SYDVKM. The CDR3 region has the DNA TGTGCCAGCAGTTTGTCGAACACCATATATTTT. This gives the protein CASSLSNTIYF.

V and J are TRBV18 and TRBJ2-6, with TRBD1 matching over 8 bases. From germline, CDR1 is KGHSH and CDR2 LQKENI. The CDR3 loop spans 17 amino acids. Trimming at V came to 5 bases and at J to 0 bases, leaving 6 bases not matched to a gene. CDR3 nucleotide sequence: TGTGCCAGCTCAACCGGGACAGGCGTCTCTGGGGCCAACGTCCTGACTTTC. As protein: CASSTGTGVSGANVLTF.

This chain uses TRBV5-4 with TRBJ2-7; 12 bases agree with TRBD2. The CDR3 is 14 residues long. The trim removed 5 bases at V and 6 bases at J, leaving 6 bases unmatched. Germline V gene data show CDR1 as SGHNT and CDR2 as YYREEE (reference sequence). The CDR3 spells CASSYLAGGGEQYF. The CDR3 nucleotides read TGTGCCAGCAGTTATCTAGCGGGAGGGGGCGAGCAGTACTTC.

In this sample, this clone turned up a few times. The V and J genes are TRBV7-8 and TRBJ1-1, with D possibly matching TRBD1 (5 bases). V lost 4 bases, J lost 0 bases, and 9 bases lay in between. From germline, CDR1 is SGHVS and CDR2 FQNEAQ. The CDR3 extends over 14 amino acids. CDR3 sequence reads: CASSSGHMNTEAFF. CDR3 nucleotides: TGTGCCAGCAGCTCCGGACATATGAACACTGAAGCTTTCTTT.

The rearrangement joins TRBV5-4 to TRBJ2-1; 11 nucleotides match TRBD2. The CDR3 covers 14 residues. Germline V gives CDR1 SGHNT, CDR2 YYREEE (reference sequence). V trimming: 1 base; J trimming: 7 bases; junction bases outside the gene matches: 1. CDR3 protein: CASSLTSGRNEQFF. For the CDR3, the DNA is TGTGCCAGCAGCTTGACTAGCGGGAGAAATGAGCAGTTCTTC.

In this sample, this clone turned up a few times. The gene calls are TRBV21-1 and TRBJ1-4; the tabulated D call, TRBD1, remains unverified against the DNA. TRBV21-1 is described as a pseudogene. This CDR3 has 18 amino acids. The CDR3 reads CASSGIGDRGRECEKLFF. CDR3 DNA: TGTGCCAGCAGCGGCATAGGGGACAGGGGGCGAGAGTGCGAAAAACTGTTTTTT.